Following are 16 T cell receptor beta chains from one sample sequenced in a study of blood T cell repertoires in COVID-19. Using immunoSEQ multiplex PCR, the repertoire was profiled, and TCRdb retains in-frame clones only, with some absent. Here the sample spans about 150,000 clones, 83% being singletons. Sequencing used peripheral blood. All receptors come from an older woman with COVID-19, enrolled during active disease.

The rearrangement uses TRBV11-2 and TRBJ1-5; weak D call: TRBD1 (6 bases). The CDR3 has 16 residues. Trimming took off 1 base at V and 2 bases at J, with 12 bases between the two ends. The germline V gene has CDR1 SGHAT and CDR2 FQNNGV. The DNA for the CDR3 is TGTGCCAGCAGCTTAGTAAGGGGGGGCGGCAATCAGCCCCAGCATTTT. It specifies CASSLVRGGGNQPQHF.

The sample holds one count of this clone. V and J are TRBV6-5 and TRBJ1-1, with D uncertain. The length of the CDR3 is 13 residues. The V end lost 6 bases, the J end lost 6 bases, and 14 bases lay between the germline ends. Germline CDR1 and CDR2: MNHEY and SVGAGI. As DNA, the CDR3 is TGTGCCAGCAGGATCCCTGTTGGAGCTGAAGCTTTCTTT. Its protein is CASRIPVGAEAFF.

The chain uses TRBV29-1 and TRBJ1-2, with 9 bases matching TRBD1. Germline CDR1 is SQVTM and CDR2 is ANQGSEA. J lost 8 bases, V lost 3 bases, and 7 bases had no gene match. The CDR3 covers 13 residues. The CDR3 DNA reads TGCAGCGTTGACTTACAGGGGGCGCACGGCTACACCTTC. Its protein product is CSVDLQGAHGYTF.

The V gene is TRBV3-1 (or the pseudogene TRBV3-2), the J gene TRBJ2-2; 7 bases are shared with TRBD2. V dropped 4 bases and J dropped 4; count of bases not matched to a gene: 9. In germline, CDR1 is LGHDT, CDR2 YNNKEL (reference sequence). The CDR3 has 16 amino acids. CDR3 sequence: CASSRRASGSTGELFF. The CDR3 DNA reads as TGTGCCAGCAGCCGACGGGCTAGCGGATCCACCGGGGAGCTGTTTTTT.

The chain employs TRBV25-1 and TRBJ1-1; no firm D call. The CDR3 sequence is 13 residues long. V gave up 3 bases and J gave up 6 bases, with 11 bases separating them. Germline-derived CDR1 and CDR2 are MGHDK and SYGVNS. The chain's CDR3 is CASSEPVVAEAFF. As DNA, the CDR3 is TGTGCCAGCAGTGAGCCGGTTGTGGCTGAAGCTTTCTTT.

V gene TRBV10-1 combines with J gene TRBJ2-1, with 7 bases that match TRBD2. The CDR3 length is 15 residues. CDR1 and CDR2 from the germline V gene are WNHNN and SYGVQD (reference sequence). V dropped 8 bases and J dropped 0; count of bases not matched to a gene: 7. The DNA of the CDR3 is TGCGCCAGCCCCGTGGGCGGGAGCTCCTACAATGAGCAGTTCTTC. Its translation: CASPVGGSSYNEQFF.

This chain connects TRBV5-1 to TRBJ2-7; no reliable D call. The ends were cut back, 5 bases at V and 1 base at J, with 10 bases in the middle. The CDR3 runs to 13 residues. The germline V gene has CDR1 SGHRS and CDR2 YFSETQ. The CDR3 region has the DNA TGCGCCAGCAGAAGCGTCGGGTCCTACGAGCAGTACTTC. Its protein product is CASRSVGSYEQYF. Full variable domain (missing parts from reference TRBV5-1 and TRBJ2-7): KAGVTQTPRYLIKTRGQQVTLSCSPISGHRSVSWYQQTPGQGLQFLFEYFSETQRNKGNFPGRFSGRQFSNSRSEMNVSTLELGDSALYLCASRSVGSYEQYFGPGTRLTVT.

The J gene is TRBJ2-7, the V gene TRBV5-4; TRBD2 matches 15 bases. Germline loops: CDR1 SGHNT, CDR2 YYREEE (reference sequence). The CDR3 runs 15 residues. Trimming at V came to 3 bases and at J to 3 bases, leaving 1 base not matched to a gene. The CDR3 nucleotides are TGTGCCAGCAGCTCGGGACTAGCGGGAGGCTACGAGCAGTACTTC. It yields the protein CASSSGLAGGYEQYF. The full variable domain, with the rest looked up from reference TRBV5-4 and TRBJ2-7, is ETGVTQSPTHLIKTRGQQVTLRCSSQSGHNTVSWYQQALGQGPQFIFQYYREEENGRGNFPPRFSGLQFPNYSSELNVNALELDDSALYLCASSSGLAGGYEQYFGPGTRLTVT.

This clone was seen once. The rearrangement uses TRBV6-5 and TRBJ2-1; 8 nucleotides align to TRBD2. This CDR3 has 13 residues. The ends lost 8 bases at V and 8 bases at J; junction bases unmatched: 8. From germline, CDR1 is MNHEY and CDR2 SVGAGI. CDR3: CASPKPTSDEQFF. DNA of the CDR3: TGTGCCAGCCCCAAACCGACTAGCGATGAGCAGTTCTTC.

This clone has only one observation. The rearrangement links TRBV2 to TRBJ2-5; a possible D gene is TRBD2 (5 bases). Per the germline V gene, CDR1 is SNHLY and CDR2 is FYNNEI. The CDR3 runs to 13 residues. Trimming cost V 0 bases and J 7 bases, with 9 bases left between them. The CDR3 region is CASSEAHAGTQYF. CDR3 bases: TGTGCCAGCAGTGAAGCGCACGCGGGGACCCAGTACTTC.

This chain uses TRBV14 with TRBJ2-6; D gene uncertain. V was cut by 4 bases and J by 0 bases, with 10 bases left in between. Per the germline V gene, CDR1 is SGHDN and CDR2 is FVKESK. This CDR3 has 16 residues. CDR3 residues: CASSPVLYSGANVLTF. CDR3 in DNA: TGTGCCAGCAGCCCGGTCCTATACTCTGGGGCCAACGTCCTGACTTTC.

This chain connects TRBV11-3 to TRBJ1-1; no firm D call. The CDR3 runs to 15 residues. Germline values: CDR1 SGHNT, CDR2 YENEEA. V lost 0 bases, J lost 1 base, and 9 bases lay in between. The CDR3 nucleotides read TGTGCCAGCAGCTTAGATTCGGGAGCGAACACTGAAGCTTTCTTT. This gives the protein CASSLDSGANTEAFF.

V gene TRBV27 combines with J gene TRBJ1-3, with TRBD1 matching 7 bases. CDR1 is MNHEY and CDR2 is SMNVEV in the germline V gene (reference sequence). Trimming at V came to 4 bases and at J to 0 bases, leaving 6 bases not matched to a gene. This CDR3 has 16 residues. The CDR3, as DNA: TGTGCCAGCAGTTCGACGGGGACAGCCTCTGGAAACACCATATATTTT. It codes for CASSSTGTASGNTIYF.

The chain has TRBV6-5 and TRBJ1-2; 9 positions agree with TRBD1. This CDR3 is 13 amino acids long. Germline lookup yields CDR1 MNHEY and CDR2 SVGAGI. J gave up 5 bases and V 7 bases, and 5 bases lay outside the gene matches. CDR3 bases: TGTGCCAGCATGGGGGACAGGGTTTATGGCTACACCTTC. It codes for CASMGDRVYGYTF.

This chain joins TRBV5-1 and TRBJ1-5; a weak D match, TRBD1 (5 bases). Trimming removed 3 bases at V and 2 bases at J, with 12 bases between. CDR3 length equals 15 residues. Germline-derived CDR1 and CDR2 are SGHRS and YFSETQ. The CDR3, as DNA: TGCGCCAGCAGCTCCAGTGGGGCCCGCAATCAGCCCCAGCATTTT. Translating it yields CASSSSGARNQPQHF. Complete variable domain (other parts from reference TRBV5-1 and TRBJ1-5): KAGVTQTPRYLIKTRGQQVTLSCSPISGHRSVSWYQQTPGQGLQFLFEYFSETQRNKGNFPGRFSGRQFSNSRSEMNVSTLELGDSALYLCASSSSGARNQPQHFGDGTRLSIL.

This clone was observed a few times. The CDR3: CASSQAGEAFF. The CDR3 region has the DNA TGCGCCAGCAGCCAAGCCGGTGAAGCTTTCTTT. V usage is TRBV4-1 and J usage is TRBJ1-1; D unresolved. The V and J ends lost 1 base and 7 bases respectively, with 4 bases between them. The CDR3 runs 11 residues. Per germline, CDR1 MGHRA and CDR2 YSYEKL.